This T cell receptor (beta chain) was recovered during a study of shared clonotypes between healthy human individuals. As for the study in general: A donor's plate count was three for CD4 naive and three for CD4 memory; CD8 naive had two and CD8 memory one.

In the case of this clone: Its target is not known.

Only Caucasian adults living in Nashville, Tennessee made up the donor group. General observations from the study: Generation of non-shared clonotypes was less probable than generation of clonotypes shared by all four donors. Naive subsets generally had larger estimated richness than memory subsets.

The table came from immunoSEQ multiplex PCR; TCRdb's copy has only in-frame clones and leaves some out. The top ten clones hold 1.8% of a sample with about 640,000 clones, 72% of them seen once. The CDR3 consists of 17 residues. Germline V gene sequence: CDR1 KGHSH, CDR2 LQKENI. V shed 1 base, J shed 4 bases, and the junction held 11 bases outside the gene matches. The V gene is TRBV18, the J gene TRBJ2-3; the match to TRBD2 covers 7 bases. The sequencing input was memory CD4+ T cells sorted from blood. Subset here: CD45RA-negative fraction. This sequence originates from a woman aged 25 to 39 in good health. The CDR3 sequence is CASSPRTSDVSSDTQYF. In DNA form, the CDR3 reads TGTGCCAGCTCACCACGAACTAGCGATGTCTCTTCAGATACGCAGTATTTT.